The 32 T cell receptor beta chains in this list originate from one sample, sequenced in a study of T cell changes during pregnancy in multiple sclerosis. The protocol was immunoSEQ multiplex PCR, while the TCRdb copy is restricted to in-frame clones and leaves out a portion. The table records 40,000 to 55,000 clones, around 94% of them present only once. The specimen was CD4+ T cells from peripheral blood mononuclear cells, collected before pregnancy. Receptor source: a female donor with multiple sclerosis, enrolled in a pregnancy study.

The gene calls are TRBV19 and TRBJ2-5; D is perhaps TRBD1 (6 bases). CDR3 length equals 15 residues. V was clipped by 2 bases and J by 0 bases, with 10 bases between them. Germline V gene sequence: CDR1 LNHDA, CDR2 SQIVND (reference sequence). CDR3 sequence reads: CASSIRGSYQETQYF. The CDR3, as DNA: TGTGCCAGTAGTATAAGGGGGTCGTACCAAGAGACCCAGTACTTC.

In DNA form, the CDR3 reads TGCGCCAGCAGCTACGAAGGGACAGGGAATAATGAGCAGTTCTTC. This sequence encodes CASSYEGTGNNEQFF. The chain combines TRBV4-1 with TRBJ2-1; TRBD1 matches 9 bases. This CDR3 has 15 amino acids. Germline trimming cut 5 bases from V and 7 bases from J; bases unmatched to any gene: 9. Germline CDR1 MGHRA, CDR2 YSYEKL.

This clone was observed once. CDR3 amino acids: CASSGQVGTEAFF. CDR3 nucleotide sequence: TGTGCCAGCAGCGGACAGGTCGGCACTGAAGCTTTCTTT. The rearrangement joins TRBV6-4 to TRBJ1-1; 7 nucleotides align to TRBD1. In germline, CDR1 is MRHNA, CDR2 SNTAGT. The CDR3 has 13 amino acids. V was clipped by 6 bases and J by 4 bases; unmatched bases: 5.

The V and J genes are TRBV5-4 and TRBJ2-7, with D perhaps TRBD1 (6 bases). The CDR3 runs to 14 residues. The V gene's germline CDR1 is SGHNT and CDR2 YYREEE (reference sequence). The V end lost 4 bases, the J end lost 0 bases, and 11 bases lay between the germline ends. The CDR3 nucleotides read TGTGCCAGCAGCCGTACAGGGAGCTCCTACGAGCAGTACTTC. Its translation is CASSRTGSSYEQYF.

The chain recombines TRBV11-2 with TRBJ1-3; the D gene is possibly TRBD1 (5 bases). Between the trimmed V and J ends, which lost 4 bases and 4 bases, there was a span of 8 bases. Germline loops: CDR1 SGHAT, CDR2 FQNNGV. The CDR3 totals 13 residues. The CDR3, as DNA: TGTGCCAGCAGCTCCTACAGGGGAAACACCATATATTTT. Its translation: CASSSYRGNTIYF.

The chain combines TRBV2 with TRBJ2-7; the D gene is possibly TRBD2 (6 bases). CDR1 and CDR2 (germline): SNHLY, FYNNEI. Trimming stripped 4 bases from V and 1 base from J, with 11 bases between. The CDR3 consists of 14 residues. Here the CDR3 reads CASSVREVSYEQYF. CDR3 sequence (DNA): TGTGCCAGCAGTGTGCGGGAAGTATCCTACGAGCAGTACTTC.

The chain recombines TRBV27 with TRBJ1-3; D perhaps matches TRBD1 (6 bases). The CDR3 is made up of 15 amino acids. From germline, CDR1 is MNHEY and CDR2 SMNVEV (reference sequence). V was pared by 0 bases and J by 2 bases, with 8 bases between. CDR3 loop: CASSLSRGAGNTIYF. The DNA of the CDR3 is TGTGCCAGCAGTTTATCCAGGGGAGCTGGAAACACCATATATTTT.

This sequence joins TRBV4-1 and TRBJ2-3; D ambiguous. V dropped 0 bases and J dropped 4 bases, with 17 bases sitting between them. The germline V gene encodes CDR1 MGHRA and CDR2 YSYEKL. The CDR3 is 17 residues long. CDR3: CASSQDVAAGAPDTQYF. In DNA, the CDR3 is TGCGCCAGCAGCCAAGATGTGGCGGCCGGAGCGCCAGATACGCAGTATTTT.

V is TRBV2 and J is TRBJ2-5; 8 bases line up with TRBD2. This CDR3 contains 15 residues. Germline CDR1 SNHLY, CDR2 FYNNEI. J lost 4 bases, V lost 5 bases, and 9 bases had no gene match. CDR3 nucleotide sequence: TGTGCCAGCAGTTTAGGAGGGACTAGACGAGAGACCCAGTACTTC. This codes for CASSLGGTRRETQYF.

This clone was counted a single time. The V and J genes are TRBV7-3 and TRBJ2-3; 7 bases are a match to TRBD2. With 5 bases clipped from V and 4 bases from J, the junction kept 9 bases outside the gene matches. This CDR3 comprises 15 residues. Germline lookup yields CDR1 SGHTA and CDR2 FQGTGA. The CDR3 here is CASSPGGGRADTQYF. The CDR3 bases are TGTGCCAGCAGCCCCGGCGGGGGTAGGGCAGATACGCAGTATTTT.

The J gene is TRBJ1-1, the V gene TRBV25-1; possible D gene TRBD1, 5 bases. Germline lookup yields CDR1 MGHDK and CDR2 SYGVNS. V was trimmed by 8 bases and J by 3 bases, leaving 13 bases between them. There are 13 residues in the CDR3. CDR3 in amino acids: CASADGGDTEAFF. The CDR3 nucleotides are TGTGCCAGCGCCGACGGGGGGGACACTGAAGCTTTCTTT.

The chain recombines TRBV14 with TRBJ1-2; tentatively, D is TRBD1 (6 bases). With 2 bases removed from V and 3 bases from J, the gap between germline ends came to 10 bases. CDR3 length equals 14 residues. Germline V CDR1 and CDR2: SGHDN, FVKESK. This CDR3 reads CASSQRTGYYGYTF. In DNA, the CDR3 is TGTGCCAGCAGCCAACGTACAGGGTACTATGGCTACACCTTC.

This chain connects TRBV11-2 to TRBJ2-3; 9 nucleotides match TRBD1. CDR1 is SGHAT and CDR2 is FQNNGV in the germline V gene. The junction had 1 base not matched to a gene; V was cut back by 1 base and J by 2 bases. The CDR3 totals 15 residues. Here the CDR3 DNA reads TGTGCCAGCAGCTTAGGGACAGGGGTCACAGATACGCAGTATTTT. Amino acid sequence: CASSLGTGVTDTQYF.

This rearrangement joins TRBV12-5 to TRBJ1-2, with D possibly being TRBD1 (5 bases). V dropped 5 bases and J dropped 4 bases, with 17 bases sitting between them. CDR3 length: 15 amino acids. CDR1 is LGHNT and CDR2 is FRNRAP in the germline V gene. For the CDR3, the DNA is TGTGCTAGTGGTCGTTACCAGGGCCCGACCTATGGCTACACCTTC. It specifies CASGRYQGPTYGYTF.

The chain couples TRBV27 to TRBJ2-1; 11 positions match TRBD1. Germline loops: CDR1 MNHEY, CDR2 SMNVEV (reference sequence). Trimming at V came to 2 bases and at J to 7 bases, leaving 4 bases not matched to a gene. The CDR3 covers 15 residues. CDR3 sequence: CASSLGQGAGNEQFF. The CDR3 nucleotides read TGTGCCAGCAGTTTAGGACAGGGGGCGGGAAATGAGCAGTTCTTC.

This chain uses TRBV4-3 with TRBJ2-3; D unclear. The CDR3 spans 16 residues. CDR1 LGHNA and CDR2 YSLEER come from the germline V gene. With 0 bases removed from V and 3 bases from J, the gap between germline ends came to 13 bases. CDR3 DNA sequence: TGCGCCAGCAGCCAAGATTGGATCGGCGGAACAGATACGCAGTATTTT. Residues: CASSQDWIGGTDTQYF.

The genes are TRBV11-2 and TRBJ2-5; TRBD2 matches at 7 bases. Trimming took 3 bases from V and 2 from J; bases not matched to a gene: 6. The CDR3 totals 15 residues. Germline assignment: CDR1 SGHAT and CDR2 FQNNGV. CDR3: CASSFQLARQETQYF. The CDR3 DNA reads TGTGCCAGCAGCTTCCAACTAGCGCGTCAAGAGACCCAGTACTTC.

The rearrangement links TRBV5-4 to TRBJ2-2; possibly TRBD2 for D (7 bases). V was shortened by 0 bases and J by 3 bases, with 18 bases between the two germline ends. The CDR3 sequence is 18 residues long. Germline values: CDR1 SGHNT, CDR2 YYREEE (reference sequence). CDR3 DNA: TGTGCCAGCAGCTTGGTCGGGGAGGGGGGGCCCCACACCGGGGAGCTGTTTTTT. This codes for CASSLVGEGGPHTGELFF. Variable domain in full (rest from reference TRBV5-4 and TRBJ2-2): ETGVTQSPTHLIKTRGQQVTLRCSSQSGHNTVSWYQQALGQGPQFIFQYYREEENGRGNFPPRFSGLQFPNYSSELNVNALELDDSALYLCASSLVGEGGPHTGELFFGEGSRLTVL.

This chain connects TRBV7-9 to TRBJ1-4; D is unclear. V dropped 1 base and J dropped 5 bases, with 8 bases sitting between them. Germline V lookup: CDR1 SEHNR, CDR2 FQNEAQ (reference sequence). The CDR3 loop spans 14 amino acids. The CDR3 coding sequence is TGTGCCAGCAGCTTAGGAGGTGCAAATGAAAAACTGTTTTTT. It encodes CASSLGGANEKLFF. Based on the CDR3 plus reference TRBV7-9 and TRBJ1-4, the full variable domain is DTGVSQNPRHKITKRGQNVTFRCDPISEHNRLYWYRQTLGQGPEFLTYFQNEAQLEKSRLLSDRFSAERPKGSFSTLEIQRTEQGDSAMYLCASSLGGANEKLFFGSGTQLSVL.

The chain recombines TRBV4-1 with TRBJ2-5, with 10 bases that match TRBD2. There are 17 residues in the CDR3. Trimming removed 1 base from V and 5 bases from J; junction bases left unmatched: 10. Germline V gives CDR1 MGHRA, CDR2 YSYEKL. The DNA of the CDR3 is TGCGCCAGCAGCCAAGGGGGGGTAGCGGGAGGAGGGGAGACCCAGTACTTC. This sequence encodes CASSQGGVAGGGETQYF.

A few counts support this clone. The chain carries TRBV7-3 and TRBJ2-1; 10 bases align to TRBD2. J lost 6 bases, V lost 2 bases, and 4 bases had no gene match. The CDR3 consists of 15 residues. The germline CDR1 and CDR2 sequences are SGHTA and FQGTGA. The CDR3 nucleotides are TGTGCCAGCAGCTTATTGATAGCGGGAGGCAATGAGCAGTTCTTC. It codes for CASSLLIAGGNEQFF.

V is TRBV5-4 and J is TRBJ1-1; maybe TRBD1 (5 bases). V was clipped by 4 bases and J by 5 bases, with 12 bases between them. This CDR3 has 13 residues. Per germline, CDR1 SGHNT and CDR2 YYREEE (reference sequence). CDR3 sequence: CASSAGRGTEAFF. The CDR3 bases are TGTGCCAGCAGCGCAGGGAGGGGAACTGAAGCTTTCTTT.

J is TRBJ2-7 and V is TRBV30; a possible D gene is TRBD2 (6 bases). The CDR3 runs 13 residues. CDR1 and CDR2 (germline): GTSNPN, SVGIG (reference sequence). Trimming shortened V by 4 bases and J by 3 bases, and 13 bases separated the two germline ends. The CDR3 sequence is CAWTERRDYEQYF. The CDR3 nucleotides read TGTGCCTGGACCGAGAGGCGGGACTACGAGCAGTACTTC.

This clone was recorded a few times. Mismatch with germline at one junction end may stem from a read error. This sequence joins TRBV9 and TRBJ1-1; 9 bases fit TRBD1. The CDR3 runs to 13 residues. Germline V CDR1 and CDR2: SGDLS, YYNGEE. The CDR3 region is CASTVTGTGEAFF. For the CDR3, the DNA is TGTGCCAGCACCGTAACCGGGACAGGGGAAGCTTTCTTT. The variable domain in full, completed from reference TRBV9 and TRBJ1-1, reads DSGVTQTPKHLITATGQRVTLRCSPRSGDLSVYWYQQSLDQGLQFLIQYYNGEERAKGNILERFSAQQFPDLHSELNLSSLELGDSALYFCASTVTGTGEAFFGQGTRLTVV.

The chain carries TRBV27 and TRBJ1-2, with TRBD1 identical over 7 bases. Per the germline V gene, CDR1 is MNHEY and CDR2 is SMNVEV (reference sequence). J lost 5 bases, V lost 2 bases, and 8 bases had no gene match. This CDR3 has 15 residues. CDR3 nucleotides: TGTGCCAGCAGTTTAGCGAGTCAGGGGGATTATGGCTACACCTTC. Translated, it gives CASSLASQGDYGYTF.

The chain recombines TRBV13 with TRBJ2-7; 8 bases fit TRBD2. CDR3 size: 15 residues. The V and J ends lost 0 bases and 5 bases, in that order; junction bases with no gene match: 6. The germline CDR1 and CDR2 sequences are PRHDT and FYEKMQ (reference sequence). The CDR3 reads CASSLGGGRTHEQYF. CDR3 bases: TGTGCCAGCAGCTTAGGCGGCGGGAGGACCCACGAGCAGTACTTC.

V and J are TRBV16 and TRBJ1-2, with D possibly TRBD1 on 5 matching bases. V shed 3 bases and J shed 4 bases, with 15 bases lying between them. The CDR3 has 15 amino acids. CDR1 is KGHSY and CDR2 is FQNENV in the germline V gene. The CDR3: CASSHLGEGPYGYTF. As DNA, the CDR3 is TGTGCCAGCAGCCATTTAGGGGAGGGGCCCTATGGCTACACCTTC.

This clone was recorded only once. The CDR3 region is CASSLSGRLYEQYF. For the CDR3, the DNA is TGTGCCAGCAGCTTAAGCGGGAGGCTCTACGAGCAGTACTTC. The chain is built from TRBV5-4 and TRBJ2-7; 9 bases agree with TRBD2. The junction had 3 bases not matched to a gene; V was cut back by 2 bases and J by 3 bases. The CDR3 has 14 residues. Germline-derived CDR1 and CDR2 are SGHNT and YYREEE (reference sequence).

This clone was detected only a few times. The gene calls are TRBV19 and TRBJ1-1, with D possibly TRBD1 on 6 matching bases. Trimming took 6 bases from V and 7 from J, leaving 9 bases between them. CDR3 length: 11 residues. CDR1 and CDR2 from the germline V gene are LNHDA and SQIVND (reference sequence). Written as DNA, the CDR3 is TGTGCCAGTAGACAGGGCGGTGAAGCTTTCTTT. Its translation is CASRQGGEAFF.

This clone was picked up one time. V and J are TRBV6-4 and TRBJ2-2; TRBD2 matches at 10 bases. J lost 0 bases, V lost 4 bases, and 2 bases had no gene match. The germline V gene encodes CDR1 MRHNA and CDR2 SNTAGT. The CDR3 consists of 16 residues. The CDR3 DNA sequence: TGTGCCAGCAGTGGGACTAGCGGAGCGAACACCGGGGAGCTGTTTTTT. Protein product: CASSGTSGANTGELFF.

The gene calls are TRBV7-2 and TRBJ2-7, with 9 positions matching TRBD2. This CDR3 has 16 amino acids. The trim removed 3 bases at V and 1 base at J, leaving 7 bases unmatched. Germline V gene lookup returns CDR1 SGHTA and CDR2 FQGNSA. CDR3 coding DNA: TGTGCCAGCAGCTTTAGGAGCGGGAGGACGTCCTACGAGCAGTACTTC. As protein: CASSFRSGRTSYEQYF.

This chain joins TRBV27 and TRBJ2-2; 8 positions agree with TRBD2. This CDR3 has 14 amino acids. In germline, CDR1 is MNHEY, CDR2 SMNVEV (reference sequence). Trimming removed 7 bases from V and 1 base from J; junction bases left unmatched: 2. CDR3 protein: CASKAGGNTGELFF. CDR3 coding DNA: TGTGCCAGCAAGGCGGGAGGGAACACCGGGGAGCTGTTTTTT.